The 25 T cell receptor beta chains below come from one sample, sequenced in a study of beta chain features in type 1 diabetes. The whole isolated RNA underwent reverse transcription, so sequencing captured expressed TCRB transcripts. Some clones are missing from TCRdb's copy, which holds only in-frame ones; the method was immunoSEQ multiplex PCR. The repertoire holds about 180,000 clones, with about 13% as singletons. The sample consisted of central memory CD4+ T cells from blood. These receptors were obtained from a woman aged 18-35 years in good health.

This clone was counted a few times. V usage is TRBV29-1 and J usage is TRBJ2-1; TRBD1 matches 7 bases. CDR3 size: 14 residues. V gave up 3 bases and J gave up 7 bases; unmatched junction bases: 9. Germline V CDR1 and CDR2: SQVTM, ANQGSEA. Here the CDR3 reads CSVEGNDRANEQFF. CDR3 DNA: TGCAGCGTTGAGGGAAACGACAGGGCGAATGAGCAGTTCTTC.

The CDR3 region has the DNA TGTGCCAGCAGGGGACAGCTAGACACCGGGGAGCTGTTTTTT. Amino acids: CASRGQLDTGELFF. The chain recombines TRBV28 with TRBJ2-2, with TRBD1 matching over 7 bases. The CDR3 loop spans 14 amino acids. Germline loops: CDR1 MDHEN, CDR2 SYDVKM. With 6 bases clipped from V and 3 bases from J, the junction kept 4 bases outside the gene matches.

Only a few counts were recorded for this clone. The chain uses TRBV7-2 and TRBJ1-4, with TRBD1 matching 8 bases. V shed 6 bases and J 4 bases; nucleotides not matched to a gene: 4. The CDR3 runs 14 residues. In germline, CDR1 is SGHTA, CDR2 FQGNSA. The CDR3 DNA is TGTGCCAGCAGTCTCGACAGGGGTAATGAAAAACTGTTTTTT. Amino acids: CASSLDRGNEKLFF.

The chain carries TRBV10-3 and TRBJ2-3, with D possibly being TRBD2 (5 bases). With 7 bases removed from V and 5 bases from J, the gap between germline ends came to 16 bases. The CDR3 contains 14 residues. Germline CDR1 ENHRY, CDR2 SYGVKD. CDR3 amino acids: CAIKGLNPEDTQYF. The DNA of the CDR3 is TGTGCCATCAAAGGACTCAACCCCGAAGATACGCAGTATTTT.

The table lists this clone with a few counts. The chain links TRBV2 to TRBJ2-1; TRBD1 aligns across 9 bases. CDR1 is SNHLY and CDR2 is FYNNEI in the germline V gene. This CDR3 is built from 14 residues. Trimming cost V 6 bases and J 8 bases; bases outside gene matches: 8. The CDR3 sequence is CASRGGGQGHEQFF. The CDR3 nucleotides read TGTGCCAGCAGAGGAGGGGGACAGGGACATGAGCAGTTCTTC.

A few counts support this clone. V usage is TRBV30 and J usage is TRBJ2-7, with TRBD1 matching 9 bases. The CDR3 consists of 13 residues. Germline CDR1 GTSNPN, CDR2 SVGIG (reference sequence). V trimming: 5 bases; J trimming: 4 bases; junction bases outside the gene matches: 6. CDR3 in amino acids: CAWDGQGRYEQYF. CDR3 in DNA: TGTGCCTGGGACGGACAGGGGAGATACGAGCAGTACTTC. Drawing the rest from reference TRBV30 and TRBJ2-7, the complete variable domain is SQTIHQWPATLVQPVGSPLSLECTVEGTSNPNLYWYRQAAGRGLQLLFYSVGIGQISSEVPQNLSASRPQDRQFILSSKKLLLSDSGFYLCAWDGQGRYEQYFGPGTRLTVT.

The genes are TRBV5-1 and TRBJ2-7; D might be TRBD2 (5 bases). V was trimmed by 0 bases and J by 6 bases, leaving 10 bases between them. Germline lookup yields CDR1 SGHRS and CDR2 YFSETQ. CDR3 length: 13 residues. The CDR3 sequence is CASSLDLASEQYF. CDR3 nucleotides: TGCGCCAGCAGCTTGGATCTAGCCTCCGAGCAGTACTTC.

The CDR3 region has the DNA TGCAGCGTTGATGCGGGAGGGGGCACAGATACGCAGTATTTT. It codes for CSVDAGGGTDTQYF. The gene calls are TRBV29-1 and TRBJ2-3, with 9 bases identical to TRBD2. This CDR3 has 14 amino acids. CDR1 and CDR2 from the germline V gene are SQVTM and ANQGSEA. With V trimmed by 3 bases and J by 1 base, 2 bases remained unmatched.

This chain joins TRBV2 and TRBJ2-7; D call uncertain. Per the germline V gene, CDR1 is SNHLY and CDR2 is FYNNEI. The length of the CDR3 is 12 residues. V gave up 6 bases and J gave up 0 bases, with 6 bases separating them. In DNA form, the CDR3 reads TGTGCCAGCAGCTCCAGCTCCTACGAGCAGTACTTC. It encodes CASSSSSYEQYF.

In this sample, this clone turned up a few times. J is TRBJ2-7 and V is TRBV27, with TRBD1 identical over 8 bases. The V gene's germline CDR1 is MNHEY and CDR2 SMNVEV (reference sequence). V lost 5 bases and J lost 0; bases outside the gene matches: 6. This CDR3 region has 15 residues. The CDR3 DNA reads as TGTGCCAGCAGTCCTTGGGACAGGAGCTCCTACGAGCAGTACTTC. The encoded protein is CASSPWDRSSYEQYF.

This clone was counted between two and nine times. This rearrangement joins TRBV30 to TRBJ2-7, with 11 bases matching TRBD2. CDR1 and CDR2 from the germline V gene are GTSNPN and SVGIG (reference sequence). The CDR3 has 15 amino acids. The V gene end was trimmed by 1 base and the J gene end by 4 bases; junction bases not matched to a gene: 6. This CDR3 is CAWSATSGRPYEQYF. As DNA, the CDR3 is TGTGCCTGGAGTGCTACTAGCGGGAGACCATACGAGCAGTACTTC.

There are a few counts of this clone. V gene TRBV14 combines with J gene TRBJ2-7; D is unclear. The CDR3 spans 11 residues. V lost 3 bases and J lost 6, with 6 bases in between. CDR1 SGHDN and CDR2 FVKESK come from the germline V gene. The CDR3 loop reads CASSQRFEQYF. In DNA, the CDR3 is TGTGCCAGCAGCCAGAGGTTCGAGCAGTACTTC.

V and J are TRBV5-4 and TRBJ2-3; 8 nucleotides match TRBD2. This CDR3 has 14 residues. Germline assignment: CDR1 SGHNT and CDR2 YYREEE (reference sequence). Trimming removed 4 bases from V and 4 bases from J; junction bases left unmatched: 5. This CDR3 reads CASSPGTSSDTQYF. CDR3 bases: TGTGCCAGCAGCCCCGGGACTAGTTCAGATACGCAGTATTTT.

A word on this clone: This sample includes further DNA sequences coding for the same CDR3. J is TRBJ2-2 and V is TRBV7-3, with 8 positions matching TRBD1. The CDR3 has 15 residues. Trimming removed 2 bases from V and 1 base from J; junction bases left unmatched: 0. CDR1 and CDR2 from the germline V gene are SGHTA and FQGTGA. Here the CDR3 reads CASSLGTGNTGELFF. The CDR3 DNA reads TGTGCCAGCAGCTTAGGGACAGGGAACACCGGGGAGCTGTTTTTT.

The J gene is TRBJ2-3, the V gene TRBV27, with D tentatively TRBD1 (6 bases). Germline V gene lookup returns CDR1 MNHEY and CDR2 SMNVEV (reference sequence). The ends were cut back, 3 bases at V and 4 bases at J, with 14 bases in the middle. The CDR3 is 15 residues long. CDR3 DNA sequence: TGTGCCAGCAGTTTCCAGGGGTTGGGATCAGATACGCAGTATTTT. Its translation: CASSFQGLGSDTQYF.

The chain employs TRBV9 and TRBJ2-1; a weak D match, TRBD2 (6 bases). V lost 5 bases and J 6 bases, leaving 24 bases between the germline ends. Germline V CDR1 and CDR2: SGDLS, YYNGEE. CDR3 length: 17 residues. CDR3 protein: CASSSRGTGAAFNEQFF. CDR3 bases: TGTGCCAGCAGTTCCCGGGGCACGGGAGCGGCCTTCAATGAGCAGTTCTTC.

V is TRBV5-1 and J is TRBJ2-3, with TRBD2 as a possible D gene (5 bases). The ends were cut back, 3 bases at V and 6 bases at J, with 11 bases in the middle. Germline CDR1 SGHRS, CDR2 YFSETQ. There are 13 residues in the CDR3. The CDR3 loop is CASSSDSHDTQYF. CDR3 nucleotide sequence: TGCGCCAGCAGCTCGGACTCTCATGATACGCAGTATTTT.

This clone was counted a few times. The gene calls are TRBV5-1 and TRBJ2-6, with 13 bases lining up with TRBD2. The CDR3 is made up of 20 amino acids. The trim removed 3 bases at V and 0 bases at J, leaving 9 bases unmatched. Per germline, CDR1 SGHRS and CDR2 YFSETQ. Written as DNA, the CDR3 is TGCGCCAGCAGCTCGAGGACTAGCGGGAGCGAATTCTCTGGGGCCAACGTCCTGACTTTC. Residues: CASSSRTSGSEFSGANVLTF.

The chain has TRBV25-1 and TRBJ2-1; 7 nucleotides agree with TRBD1. With 9 bases clipped from V and 4 bases from J, the junction kept 15 bases outside the gene matches. Germline V CDR1 and CDR2: MGHDK, SYGVNS. This CDR3 spans 16 amino acids. The CDR3 DNA sequence: TGTGCCAGTGAGGGTCGGACAGGATTTTTATACAATGAGCAGTTCTTC. Residues: CASEGRTGFLYNEQFF.

The V gene is TRBV5-4, the J gene TRBJ2-7; TRBD2 matches 9 bases. CDR1 SGHNT and CDR2 YYREEE come from the germline V gene (reference sequence). Trimming cost V 4 bases and J 6 bases; bases outside gene matches: 8. This CDR3 comprises 14 residues. The CDR3 nucleotides are TGTGCCAGCAGCGGGGGACTAGCCTACTCCGAGCAGTACTTC. This codes for CASSGGLAYSEQYF.

Of note for this clone: Compared with germline, one end of the junction differs, possibly owing to a read error. The chain uses TRBV7-6 and TRBJ2-7, with TRBD2 matching 9 bases. Germline values: CDR1 SGHVS, CDR2 FNYEAQ. The CDR3 length is 11 residues. The DNA for the CDR3 is TGTGCCAGCACCGCTAGCGGGGCTTATGTCTTC. Amino acid sequence: CASTASGAYVF.

The genes are TRBV20-1 and TRBJ1-1; D is perhaps TRBD1 (5 bases). Trimming stripped 6 bases from V and 1 base from J, with 6 bases between. Germline assignment: CDR1 DFQATT and CDR2 SNEGSKA (reference sequence). CDR3 length: 11 amino acids. In DNA, the CDR3 is TGCAGTGCGGACAAGAACACTGAAGCTTTCTTT. Translating it yields CSADKNTEAFF.

The chain joins TRBV5-5 to TRBJ2-5; 10 bases fit TRBD2. CDR1 is SGHKS and CDR2 is YYEKEE in the germline V gene (reference sequence). J gave up 5 bases and V 1 base, and 5 bases lay outside the gene matches. The length of the CDR3 is 15 residues. The CDR3: CASSLNLAGVETQYF. The DNA for the CDR3 is TGTGCCAGCAGCTTGAATCTAGCGGGAGTTGAGACCCAGTACTTC.

The chain carries TRBV27 and TRBJ2-6, with D possibly being TRBD2 (7 bases). Trimming removed 3 bases at V and 2 bases at J, with 14 bases between. The CDR3 covers 17 residues. Germline loops: CDR1 MNHEY, CDR2 SMNVEV (reference sequence). CDR3 DNA: TGTGCCAGCAGTTTGGCCAGGGGAGGGCCTGGGGCCAACGTCCTGACTTTC. This translates into CASSLARGGPGANVLTF.

The sample holds a few counts of this clone. The J gene is TRBJ2-3, the V gene TRBV5-4, with D perhaps TRBD2 (6 bases). This CDR3 has 13 residues. V lost 0 bases, J lost 6 bases, and 8 bases lay in between. The germline CDR1 and CDR2 sequences are SGHNT and YYREEE (reference sequence). CDR3 in amino acids: CASSLAGGDTQYF. Written as DNA, the CDR3 is TGTGCCAGCAGCTTGGCTGGGGGGGATACGCAGTATTTT. The full variable domain, rest sourced from reference TRBV5-4 and TRBJ2-3, is ETGVTQSPTHLIKTRGQQVTLRCSSQSGHNTVSWYQQALGQGPQFIFQYYREEENGRGNFPPRFSGLQFPNYSSELNVNALELDDSALYLCASSLAGGDTQYFGPGTRLTVL.